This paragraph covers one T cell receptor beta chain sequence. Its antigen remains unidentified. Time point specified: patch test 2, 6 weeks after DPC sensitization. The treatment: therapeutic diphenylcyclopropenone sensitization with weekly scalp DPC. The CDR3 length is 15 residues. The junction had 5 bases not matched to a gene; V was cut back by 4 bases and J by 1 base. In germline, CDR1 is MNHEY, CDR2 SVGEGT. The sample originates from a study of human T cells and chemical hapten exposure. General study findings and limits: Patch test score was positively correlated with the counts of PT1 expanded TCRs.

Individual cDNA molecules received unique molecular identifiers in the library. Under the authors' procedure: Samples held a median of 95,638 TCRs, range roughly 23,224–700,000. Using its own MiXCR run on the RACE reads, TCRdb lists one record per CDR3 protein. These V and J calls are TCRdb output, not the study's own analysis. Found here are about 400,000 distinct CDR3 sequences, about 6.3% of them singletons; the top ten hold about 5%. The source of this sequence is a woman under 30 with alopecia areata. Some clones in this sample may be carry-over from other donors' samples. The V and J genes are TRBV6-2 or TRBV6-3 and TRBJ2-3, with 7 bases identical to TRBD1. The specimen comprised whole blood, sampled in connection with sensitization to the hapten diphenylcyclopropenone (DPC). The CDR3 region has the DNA TGTGCCAGCAGTTTCACAGGGGCCCGCACAGATACGCAGTATTTT. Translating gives CASSFTGARTDTQYF.